The 25 T cell receptor beta chains below come from one sample, sequenced in a study of OX40 agonist ivuxolimab in advanced cancers. Profiled with immunoSEQ multiplex PCR; TCRdb holds only in-frame clones, not every one. This sample carries about 24,000 clones, approximately 90% of them seen once, and the ten largest clones take about 49%. Material: CD4+ or CD8+ T cells sorted from blood, obtained in a trial of the OX40 agonist ivuxolimab. These receptors were collected from an adult with an advanced solid tumor such as melanoma, head and neck, liver or kidney cancer.

The chain has TRBV9 and TRBJ2-3; TRBD2 matches 9 bases. V was clipped by 4 bases and J by 2 bases; unmatched bases: 20. This CDR3 is 20 amino acids long. CDR1 SGDLS and CDR2 YYNGEE come from the germline V gene. CDR3 nucleotide sequence: TGTGCCAGCAGCCAAGATCGTAGAAGGCGGGGGGGCCATATCACAGATACGCAGTATTTT. Residues: CASSQDRRRRGGHITDTQYF.

Concerning this clone: Within the sample, other DNA sequences also encode this same CDR3. V and J are TRBV4-2 and TRBJ2-3, with 7 nucleotides matching TRBD2. V gave up 0 bases and J gave up 9 bases; unmatched junction bases: 12. The length of the CDR3 is 16 residues. CDR1 LGHNA and CDR2 YNFKEQ come from the germline V gene. The CDR3 DNA is TGTGCCAGCAGCCAAGATTGGCTAGCGGAGACAAACACGCAGTATTTT. Amino acid sequence: CASSQDWLAETNTQYF.

This chain uses TRBV6-6 with TRBJ2-6; D ambiguous. The CDR3 runs to 15 residues. Trimming stripped 2 bases from V and 1 base from J, with 6 bases between. Looked up from germline, CDR1 is MNHNY and CDR2 is SVGAGI (reference sequence). CDR3 loop: CASSYPQSGANVLTF. The CDR3 DNA reads as TGTGCCAGCAGTTACCCCCAGTCTGGGGCCAACGTCCTGACTTTC.

This chain joins TRBV2 and TRBJ2-7; D remains unclear. CDR1 and CDR2 (germline): SNHLY, FYNNEI. The CDR3 has 14 residues. V was trimmed by 3 bases and J by 6 bases, leaving 15 bases between them. DNA for the CDR3: TGTGCCAGCAGTGAGTTGGTTTCAAACCGCGAGCAGTACTTC. It encodes CASSELVSNREQYF.

The chain couples TRBV5-1 to TRBJ2-3; 10 bases map to TRBD2. Germline CDR1 reads SGHRS; CDR2 reads YFSETQ. With V trimmed by 4 bases and J by 4 bases, 6 bases remained unmatched. The CDR3 sequence is 15 residues long. CDR3: CASSVQAGGPDTQYF. DNA of the CDR3: TGCGCCAGCAGCGTTCAAGCGGGGGGGCCAGATACGCAGTATTTT.

This rearrangement joins TRBV2 to TRBJ2-7; D remains unclear. The germline gives CDR1 SNHLY, CDR2 FYNNEI. V was trimmed by 0 bases and J by 3 bases, leaving 9 bases between them. The length of the CDR3 is 14 residues. This CDR3 is CASSEAADVYEQYF. DNA of the CDR3: TGTGCCAGCAGTGAAGCGGCAGACGTCTACGAGCAGTACTTC.

This sequence joins TRBV19 and TRBJ1-2; 9 nucleotides match TRBD1. V lost 9 bases, J lost 4 bases, and 6 bases stayed unmatched. Germline V gives CDR1 LNHDA, CDR2 SQIVND (reference sequence). The CDR3 runs 13 residues. DNA of the CDR3: TGTGCCAGCAGAGCGACAGGGGGCTATGGCTACACCTTC. Translation gives CASRATGGYGYTF.

The rearrangement links TRBV7-9 to TRBJ1-1, with 10 bases identical to TRBD1. Germline CDR1 SEHNR, CDR2 FQNEAQ (reference sequence). This CDR3 has 13 amino acids. V lost 6 bases, J lost 12 bases, and 10 bases stayed unmatched. CDR3 protein: CASSSPGTGVPFF. The CDR3 coding sequence is TGTGCCAGCAGTTCCCCCGGGACAGGGGTTCCTTTCTTT.

The CDR3 loop reads CAISEGQPVSGNTIYF. CDR3 nucleotide sequence: TGTGCCATCAGTGAAGGACAGCCCGTCTCTGGAAACACCATATATTTT. This sequence joins TRBV10-3 and TRBJ1-3; maybe TRBD1 (6 bases). Per germline, CDR1 ENHRY and CDR2 SYGVKD. V lost 3 bases, J lost 0 bases, and 12 bases lay in between. The CDR3 sequence is 16 residues long.

In this sample, this clone turned up a few times. The sample contains more than one DNA sequence encoding this CDR3. This sequence joins TRBV5-1 and TRBJ1-5, with TRBD1 matching over 9 bases. Per germline, CDR1 SGHRS and CDR2 YFSETQ. Trimming at V came to 0 bases and at J to 6 bases, leaving 1 base not matched to a gene. CDR3 length: 14 amino acids. The CDR3 spells CASSLGQGGQPQHF. CDR3 nucleotide sequence: TGCGCCAGCAGCTTGGGACAGGGGGGTCAGCCCCAGCATTTT.

V and J are TRBV6-1 and TRBJ2-1, with TRBD2 matching 7 bases. CDR3 length: 16 residues. Per germline, CDR1 MNHNS and CDR2 SASEGT. V trimming: 4 bases; J trimming: 1 base; junction bases outside the gene matches: 7. The CDR3 region is CASSGGLGQSYNEQFF. The CDR3 nucleotides are TGTGCCAGCAGTGGCGGACTAGGTCAATCCTACAATGAGCAGTTCTTC.

This sequence joins TRBV5-1 and TRBJ2-7; 8 bases are shared with TRBD1. V lost 4 bases and J lost 5; bases outside the gene matches: 5. The germline gives CDR1 SGHRS, CDR2 YFSETQ. The CDR3 totals 13 residues. The DNA of the CDR3 is TGCGCCAGCAGCAGGACAGGGTTTGACGAGCAGTACTTC. Encoded protein: CASSRTGFDEQYF.

The gene calls are TRBV29-1 and TRBJ1-2, with 10 nucleotides matching TRBD1. The CDR3 covers 13 residues. Unmatched junction bases numbered 2, after V lost 4 bases and J lost 3 bases. Germline V gene lookup returns CDR1 SQVTM and CDR2 ANQGSEA. The CDR3 region is CSVGGTGDYGYTF. The CDR3 coding sequence is TGCAGCGTTGGGGGGACAGGGGACTATGGCTACACCTTC.

The sample holds a few counts of this clone. The V gene is TRBV6-5, the J gene TRBJ1-6; no firm D call. This CDR3 has 15 amino acids. V was trimmed by 0 bases and J by 4 bases, leaving 7 bases between them. Per the germline V gene, CDR1 is MNHEY and CDR2 is SVGAGI. CDR3 sequence: CASSYSVPYNSPLHF. In DNA, the CDR3 is TGTGCCAGCAGTTACTCGGTTCCTTATAATTCACCCCTCCACTTT.

V gene TRBV27 combines with J gene TRBJ2-1, with D possibly being TRBD2 (6 bases). The germline CDR1 and CDR2 sequences are MNHEY and SMNVEV (reference sequence). Trimming took 6 bases from V and 9 from J, leaving 21 bases between them. This CDR3 comprises 15 residues. CDR3 loop: CASSPISGLALEQFF. The CDR3 bases are TGTGCCAGCAGCCCGATCTCGGGACTTGCCCTTGAGCAGTTCTTC.

This rearrangement joins TRBV5-1 to TRBJ2-2; D call uncertain. The CDR3 totals 15 residues. The ends were cut back, 0 bases at V and 0 bases at J, with 6 bases in the middle. CDR1 SGHRS and CDR2 YFSETQ come from the germline V gene. CDR3 region: CASSLVRANTGELFF. The CDR3 bases are TGCGCCAGCAGCTTGGTACGGGCGAACACCGGGGAGCTGTTTTTT.

The chain uses TRBV27 and TRBJ1-4, with D hard to call. There are 14 residues in the CDR3. The V and J ends lost 2 bases and 5 bases respectively, with 9 bases between them. The germline V gene encodes CDR1 MNHEY and CDR2 SMNVEV (reference sequence). Here the CDR3 reads CASSLVGLNEKLFF. The CDR3 nucleotides are TGTGCCAGCAGTTTAGTGGGTTTAAATGAAAAACTGTTTTTT.

V gene TRBV12-5 combines with J gene TRBJ1-1; D is ambiguous. This CDR3 is built from 17 residues. V dropped 0 bases and J dropped 1 base, with 15 bases sitting between them. The V gene's germline CDR1 is LGHNT and CDR2 FRNRAP. CDR3 loop: CASGLVLWGGENTEAFF. CDR3 in DNA: TGTGCTAGTGGTTTGGTACTGTGGGGTGGGGAGAACACTGAAGCTTTCTTT.

The CDR3 region has the DNA TGTGCCAGCAGCTTTTACACTGAAGCTTTCTTT. Translating it yields CASSFYTEAFF. The genes are TRBV5-4 and TRBJ1-1; D is undetermined. The CDR3 spans 11 residues. Per germline, CDR1 SGHNT and CDR2 YYREEE (reference sequence). Trimming stripped 2 bases from V and 3 bases from J, with 2 bases between. Full variable domain (rest looked up from reference TRBV5-4 and TRBJ1-1): ETGVTQSPTHLIKTRGQQVTLRCSSQSGHNTVSWYQQALGQGPQFIFQYYREEENGRGNFPPRFSGLQFPNYSSELNVNALELDDSALYLCASSFYTEAFFGQGTRLTVV.

This chain joins TRBV29-1 and TRBJ2-7; 7 bases align to TRBD1. J gave up 5 bases and V 3 bases, and 7 bases lay outside the gene matches. The V gene's germline CDR1 is SQVTM and CDR2 ANQGSEA. CDR3 length equals 13 residues. CDR3 bases: TGCAGCGTTGACGGGCTAGGGGGCGACGAGCAGTACTTC. It yields the protein CSVDGLGGDEQYF.

The chain combines TRBV5-6 with TRBJ1-1; D gene uncertain. The germline V gene has CDR1 SGHDT and CDR2 YYEEEE. The CDR3 contains 13 residues. V was clipped by 4 bases and J by 1 base, with 8 bases between them. This CDR3 is CASSVRWNTEAFF. DNA of the CDR3: TGTGCCAGCAGCGTGAGGTGGAACACTGAAGCTTTCTTT.

The rearrangement links TRBV7-9 to TRBJ2-1; D is unresolved. V was shortened by 5 bases and J by 7 bases, with 12 bases between the two germline ends. Germline CDR1 SEHNR, CDR2 FQNEAQ (reference sequence). The CDR3 has 13 amino acids. The CDR3 reads CASSPTRYNEQFF. The CDR3 bases are TGTGCCAGCAGCCCGACCCGTTATAATGAGCAGTTCTTC.

The rearrangement uses TRBV27 and TRBJ2-1, with 9 bases matching TRBD1. V lost 1 base to trimming and J lost 2 bases; unmatched junction nucleotides: 3. Looked up from germline, CDR1 is MNHEY and CDR2 is SMNVEV (reference sequence). CDR3 length: 16 amino acids. The CDR3 loop is CASSLLGDRAYNEQFF. CDR3 DNA: TGTGCCAGCAGTTTATTGGGGGACAGGGCCTACAATGAGCAGTTCTTC.

The chain employs TRBV5-8 and TRBJ2-7; TRBD2 aligns across 8 bases. This CDR3 contains 13 residues. The J segment lost 6 bases and the V segment lost 10 bases, leaving 12 bases of the junction unmatched. Germline V gives CDR1 SGHTS, CDR2 YDEGEE. The CDR3: CAASYGGAGEQYF. CDR3 DNA: TGTGCCGCATCTTACGGGGGGGCCGGCGAGCAGTACTTC.

The chain is built from TRBV28 and TRBJ1-5; TRBD1 might be the D (5 bases). This CDR3 has 13 amino acids. Looked up from germline, CDR1 is MDHEN and CDR2 is SYDVKM. The V end was cut by 7 bases, the J end by 4 bases, with 11 bases between. This CDR3 is CASTRDVNQPQHF. In DNA, the CDR3 is TGTGCCAGCACCAGGGACGTTAATCAGCCCCAGCATTTT.